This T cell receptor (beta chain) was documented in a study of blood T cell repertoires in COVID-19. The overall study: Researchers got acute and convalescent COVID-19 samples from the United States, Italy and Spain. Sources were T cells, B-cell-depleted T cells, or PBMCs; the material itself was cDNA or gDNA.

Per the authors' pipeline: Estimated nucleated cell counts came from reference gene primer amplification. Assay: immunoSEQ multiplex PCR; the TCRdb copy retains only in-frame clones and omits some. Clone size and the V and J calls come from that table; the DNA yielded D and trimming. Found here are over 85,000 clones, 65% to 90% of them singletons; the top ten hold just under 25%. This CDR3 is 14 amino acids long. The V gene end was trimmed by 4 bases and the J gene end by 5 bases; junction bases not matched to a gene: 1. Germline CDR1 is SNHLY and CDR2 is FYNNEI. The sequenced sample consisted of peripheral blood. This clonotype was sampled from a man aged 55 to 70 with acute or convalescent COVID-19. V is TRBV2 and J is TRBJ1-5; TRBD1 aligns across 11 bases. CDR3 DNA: TGTGCCAGCAGTGGGACAGGGGGCGATCAGCCCCAGCATTTT. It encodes CASSGTGGDQPQHF.